A selection of T cell receptor beta chains follows, all from one sample in a study of T cells in narcolepsy. Generated by immunoSEQ multiplex PCR, the TCRdb table keeps only in-frame clones and is missing some. The repertoire holds some 32,000 clones, with just under 80% as singletons. Sequenced sample: CD45RA- memory CD4+ T cells from PBMCs. The receptor set was obtained from a human donor with narcolepsy. CDR3s include the opening cysteine and the closing phenylalanine or tryptophan. Fields, in order: J gene, D gene, V gene, clone size, CDR3 DNA, CDR3 protein. A D gene is named only where the DNA matches it firmly. Clone size is stated in some rows and not others, as once, few, many or a class when expanded.

J: TRBJ2-5
D: -
V: TRBV27
size: -
DNA: TGTGCCAGCAGTTTTCGAGGGGACTTCGGGGAGACCCAGTACTTC
CDR3: CASSFRGDFGETQYF

J: TRBJ1-2
D: -
V: TRBV10-3
size: -
DNA: TGTGCCGGGTCGGACAGCCCTAACTATGGCTACACCTTC
CDR3: CAGSDSPNYGYTF

J: TRBJ2-7
D: -
V: TRBV2
size: -
DNA: TGTGCCAGCACCCCAACGACAGTATCCTACGAGCAGTACTTC
CDR3: CASTPTTVSYEQYF

J: TRBJ1-2
D: -
V: TRBV6-5
size: -
DNA: TGTGCCAGCACCCGAGACGGTGGGGACTATGGCTACACCTTC
CDR3: CASTRDGGDYGYTF

J: TRBJ2-5
D: -
V: TRBV7-8
size: -
DNA: TGTGCCAGCAGCCCCCTGGGGGGAGACGAAGTTCGGGAGACCCAGTACTTC
CDR3: CASSPLGGDEVRETQYF

J: TRBJ1-2
D: -
V: TRBV5-1
size: -
DNA: TGCGCCAGCAGCTTGTTAGGGGCCTCGGATGGCTACACCTTC
CDR3: CASSLLGASDGYTF

J: TRBJ1-5
D: -
V: TRBV28
size: -
DNA: TGTGCCAGCAGTCCCCCGACAGAACGTAATCAGCCCCAGCATTTT
CDR3: CASSPPTERNQPQHF

J: TRBJ1-1
D: TRBD1
V: TRBV5-1
size: once
DNA: TGCGCCAGCAGCTTGACAGGGGTAGCTTTCTTT
CDR3: CASSLTGVAFF

J: TRBJ2-2
D: -
V: TRBV29-1
size: -
DNA: TGCAGCGTTGCTTGGTCGGGCAGCACCGGGGAGCTGTTTTTT
CDR3: CSVAWSGSTGELFF

J: TRBJ2-6
D: -
V: TRBV2
size: -
DNA: TGTGCCAGCAGTGAAGGGGGTAGGGGACACTTCTCTGGGGCCAACGTCCTGACTTTC
CDR3: CASSEGGRGHFSGANVLTF

J: TRBJ2-2
D: TRBD2
V: TRBV11-2
size: -
DNA: TGTGCCAGCAGCGCTAGCGGGGGGGTCGGGGAGCTGTTTTTT
CDR3: CASSASGGVGELFF

J: TRBJ1-6
D: TRBD1
V: TRBV6-5
size: -
DNA: TGTGCCAGTAAAAACGGGGACAGGGGCAATTCACCCCTCCACTTT
CDR3: CASKNGDRGNSPLHF

J: TRBJ1-1
D: -
V: TRBV6-5
size: -
DNA: TGTGCCAGCAGCAGGGCAGGGCCAGAAGCTGAAGCTTTCTTT
CDR3: CASSRAGPEAEAFF

J: TRBJ1-1
D: -
V: TRBV6-5
size: -
DNA: TGTGCCAGCAAGCTAACCCAGGGGAACGTGAAAGCTTTCTTT
CDR3: CASKLTQGNVKAFF

J: TRBJ2-7
D: -
V: TRBV19
size: -
DNA: TGTGCCAGTAGAGGAGGACCGGCCCTGTCCTACGAGCAGTACTTC
CDR3: CASRGGPALSYEQYF

J: TRBJ2-1
D: -
V: TRBV9
size: -
DNA: TGTGCCAGCACCTCCGACAGCCTGAATGAGCAGTTCTTC
CDR3: CASTSDSLNEQFF

J: TRBJ1-4
D: -
V: TRBV11-2
size: -
DNA: TGTGCCAGCAGCTATCAGGGAACAACTAATGAAAAACTGTTTTTT
CDR3: CASSYQGTTNEKLFF

J: TRBJ2-3
D: -
V: TRBV27
size: -
DNA: TGTGCCAGCAGTCCTATCATAGGCACAGATACGCAGTATTTT
CDR3: CASSPIIGTDTQYF

J: TRBJ1-1
D: -
V: TRBV10-3
size: few
DNA: TGTGCCACCCGCTCTAGGGTGAACACTGAAGCTTTCTTT
CDR3: CATRSRVNTEAFF

J: TRBJ1-5
D: TRBD1
V: TRBV19
size: few
DNA: TGTGCCAGTAGCGACAGGGGCAATCAGCCCCAGCATTTT
CDR3: CASSDRGNQPQHF

J: TRBJ2-1
D: TRBD2
V: TRBV7-6
size: -
DNA: TGTGCCAGCAGCCACAGGACTAGCGGGGTACTCAATGAGCAGTTCTTC
CDR3: CASSHRTSGVLNEQFF

J: TRBJ1-1
D: -
V: TRBV4-1
size: -
DNA: TGCGCCAGCAGCCTACCCTTAAGAAAGATTATGAACACTGAAGCTTTCTTT
CDR3: CASSLPLRKIMNTEAFF

J: TRBJ2-7
D: -
V: TRBV20-1
size: -
DNA: TGCAGTGCTAGTGTCGCCTACGAGCAGTACTTC
CDR3: CSASVAYEQYF

J: TRBJ2-7
D: -
V: TRBV5-4
size: -
DNA: TGTGCCAGCAGCTTGTTCGGGGGACTCTACGAGCAGTACTTC
CDR3: CASSLFGGLYEQYF

J: TRBJ1-5
D: -
V: TRBV2
size: -
DNA: TGTGCCAGCAGCGTTGAGGGGCGACAGCCCCAGCATTTT
CDR3: CASSVEGRQPQHF

J: TRBJ2-7
D: -
V: TRBV11-2
size: -
DNA: TGTGCCAGCAGCTTAGCTGGGGAGCCCCCCTACGAGCAGTACTTC
CDR3: CASSLAGEPPYEQYF

J: TRBJ1-1
D: TRBD1
V: TRBV5-4
size: -
DNA: TGTGCCAGCAGCTTGCCGTCCCTGGGTGTGGGCGGGACAGTTCTCACTGAAGCTTTCTTT
CDR3: CASSLPSLGVGGTVLTEAFF

J: TRBJ2-4
D: TRBD2
V: TRBV11-2
size: -
DNA: TGTGCCAGCAGCGGAATAGCGGGAGTTACCAAAAACATTCAGTACTTC
CDR3: CASSGIAGVTKNIQYF

J: TRBJ2-7
D: -
V: TRBV4-2
size: -
DNA: TGTGCCAGCAGCCAAGAGAGGCTCACAGGGGGGGATACCTACGAGCAGTACTTC
CDR3: CASSQERLTGGDTYEQYF

J: TRBJ1-2
D: TRBD1
V: TRBV14
size: -
DNA: TGTGCCAGCATCGCGGGACAGGCAGGATATGGCTACACCTTC
CDR3: CASIAGQAGYGYTF

J: TRBJ1-6
D: TRBD1
V: TRBV12-5
size: once
DNA: TGTGCTAGTGGTTTTCAGACAGGGTCTGTGGGTTCACCCCTCCACTTT
CDR3: CASGFQTGSVGSPLHF

J: TRBJ1-5
D: TRBD1
V: TRBV19
size: -
DNA: TGTGCCAGTAGTACCCGGGACAGGGTCGGTCAGCCCCAGCATTTT
CDR3: CASSTRDRVGQPQHF

J: TRBJ2-3
D: TRBD2
V: TRBV5-4
size: -
DNA: TGTGCCAGCAGCACTCCGACTAGCGGGGGGGCCGGAGATACGCAGTATTTT
CDR3: CASSTPTSGGAGDTQYF

J: TRBJ1-1
D: -
V: TRBV27
size: -
DNA: TGTGCCAGCAGCCTCCAAATAGAGGGTACTGAAGCTTTCTTT
CDR3: CASSLQIEGTEAFF

J: TRBJ1-1
D: -
V: TRBV7-2
size: -
DNA: TGTGCCAGCAGCTTAGACAGGTGGAACACTGAAGCTTTCTTT
CDR3: CASSLDRWNTEAFF

J: TRBJ1-2
D: TRBD1
V: TRBV10-2
size: -
DNA: TGCGCCACCACCAACGACAGGGGTTATGGCTACACCTTC
CDR3: CATTNDRGYGYTF

J: TRBJ2-1
D: -
V: TRBV18
size: -
DNA: TGTGCCAGCTCACCCCCTGGGATTCGCTCCTACAATGAGCAGTTCTTC
CDR3: CASSPPGIRSYNEQFF

J: TRBJ1-1
D: -
V: TRBV6-1
size: -
DNA: TGTGCCAGCAAAGCGGAATACACTGAAGCTTTCTTT
CDR3: CASKAEYTEAFF

J: TRBJ2-1
D: TRBD2
V: TRBV11-1
size: -
DNA: TGTGCCAGCAGCACGCCGGGACTAGCGGGAGGTGTCCACAATGAGCAGTTCTTC
CDR3: CASSTPGLAGGVHNEQFF

J: TRBJ2-7
D: -
V: TRBV20-1
size: once
DNA: TGCAGTGCTGGCCAGCTCTACGAGCAGTACTTC
CDR3: CSAGQLYEQYF

J: TRBJ2-7
D: -
V: TRBV5-6
size: -
DNA: TGTGCCAGCAGCTTGAGTGACGAGCAGTACTTC
CDR3: CASSLSDEQYF

J: TRBJ1-6
D: -
V: TRBV11-3
size: -
DNA: TGTGCCAGCAGCTTAACCCCAAATTCACCCCTCCACTTT
CDR3: CASSLTPNSPLHF

J: TRBJ2-7
D: -
V: TRBV9
size: -
DNA: TGTGCCAGCAGCGTAGCACAGGGCTACGAGCAGTACTTC
CDR3: CASSVAQGYEQYF

J: TRBJ1-1
D: -
V: TRBV6-1
size: -
DNA: TGTGCCAGCAGTGAAGCAGGGGCCAAGAACACTGAAGCTTTCTTT
CDR3: CASSEAGAKNTEAFF

J: TRBJ1-2
D: -
V: TRBV20-1
size: -
DNA: TGCAGTGCTCCTGGCTCCCGAGGCTACACCTTC
CDR3: CSAPGSRGYTF

J: TRBJ1-5
D: TRBD1
V: TRBV2
size: -
DNA: TGTGCCAGCAGTGACGAGACAGGGTTTAATCAGCCCCAGCATTTT
CDR3: CASSDETGFNQPQHF

J: TRBJ1-1
D: -
V: TRBV5-1
size: once
DNA: TGCGCCAGCAGCTTGGTAGGTTTACGGAACACTGAAGCTTTCTTT
CDR3: CASSLVGLRNTEAFF

J: TRBJ1-6
D: -
V: TRBV10-2
size: -
DNA: TGCGCCAGCAGCTTACAGGGATATGATTCACCCCTCCACTTT
CDR3: CASSLQGYDSPLHF

J: TRBJ1-2
D: TRBD1
V: TRBV28
size: -
DNA: TGTGCCAGCAGTTTATCGAAGGGGGCGGGCTATGGCTACACCTTC
CDR3: CASSLSKGAGYGYTF

J: TRBJ2-1
D: -
V: TRBV7-9
size: -
DNA: TGTGCCAGCAGCTTAGAGTTCAGGGCCTACAATGAGCAGTTCTTC
CDR3: CASSLEFRAYNEQFF

J: TRBJ2-7
D: TRBD1
V: TRBV6-1
size: few
DNA: TGTGCCAGCAGTCAGGGGGCGCGGTACGAGCAGTACTTC
CDR3: CASSQGARYEQYF

J: TRBJ2-2
D: -
V: TRBV18
size: -
DNA: TGTGCCAGCTCACCACGACCCCCGGGAAGCACCGGGGAGCTGTTTTTT
CDR3: CASSPRPPGSTGELFF

J: TRBJ1-2
D: -
V: TRBV5-6
size: few
DNA: TGTGCCAGCAGCTTGCGACTCCGGGGGGGAGGCTACACCTTC
CDR3: CASSLRLRGGGYTF

J: TRBJ2-3
D: TRBD2
V: TRBV7-6
size: -
DNA: TGTGCCAGCAGCTTTATTAGCGGGGGGGCCCGTTCAGCACATACGCAGTATTTT
CDR3: CASSFISGGARSAHTQYF

J: TRBJ2-5
D: -
V: TRBV5-6
size: -
DNA: TGTGCCAGCAGCTTGGGGCAGGAGCCAGTTCAAGAGACCCAGTACTTC
CDR3: CASSLGQEPVQETQYF

J: TRBJ1-1
D: -
V: TRBV19
size: -
DNA: TGTGCCAGTAGGTTCCAGAGCAGATTGAACACTGAAGCTTTCTTT
CDR3: CASRFQSRLNTEAFF

J: TRBJ2-7
D: TRBD2
V: TRBV11-3
size: -
DNA: TGTGCCAGCAGCGAGAGACTAGCGGGAGTGCACGAGCAGTACTTC
CDR3: CASSERLAGVHEQYF